These 30 T cell receptor beta chains share one sample of origin, sequenced in a study of blood T cell repertoires in COVID-19. The method was immunoSEQ multiplex PCR; TCRdb's version includes in-frame clones alone and lacks a portion of them. The data hold about 68,000 clones, with almost 85% observed a single time. The sample comprised peripheral blood. All receptors come from a man aged 45-65 years with acute or convalescent COVID-19.

The sample holds a few counts of this clone. The V and J genes are TRBV7-2 and TRBJ1-5; TRBD1 might be the D (6 bases). Trimming cost V 5 bases and J 3 bases, with 8 bases left between them. CDR1 is SGHTA and CDR2 is FQGNSA in the germline V gene. This CDR3 has 13 amino acids. The CDR3 loop is CASSGDINQPQHF. The CDR3 DNA follows: TGTGCCAGCAGCGGGGACATCAATCAGCCCCAGCATTTT.

The chain is built from TRBV30 and TRBJ2-3; 8 bases fit TRBD2. The CDR3 has 14 residues. The V segment lost 0 bases and the J segment 3 bases; nucleotides outside the gene matches: 2. The V gene's germline CDR1 is GTSNPN and CDR2 SVGIG (reference sequence). The CDR3 bases are TGTGCCTGGAGTGTCGGGGGGGAAACAGATACGCAGTATTTT. It is translated as CAWSVGGETDTQYF.

The chain joins TRBV7-8 to TRBJ2-2, with 7 bases aligning to TRBD2. This CDR3 comprises 18 residues. Germline values: CDR1 SGHVS, CDR2 FQNEAQ. V shed 0 bases and J 0 bases; nucleotides not matched to a gene: 7. The CDR3 loop is CASSLADGGGANTGELFF. The CDR3 bases are TGTGCCAGCAGCTTAGCGGATGGCGGGGGAGCGAACACCGGGGAGCTGTTTTTT.

The J gene is TRBJ2-3, the V gene TRBV9; 10 bases fit TRBD2. With V trimmed by 0 bases and J by 1 base, 2 bases remained unmatched. This CDR3 has 16 amino acids. CDR1 and CDR2 from the germline V gene are SGDLS and YYNGEE. The CDR3 nucleotides read TGTGCCAGCAGCGTAGGCGGGACTAGCGGCACAGATACGCAGTATTTT. It encodes CASSVGGTSGTDTQYF.

This chain joins TRBV3-1 (or the pseudogene TRBV3-2) and TRBJ1-1; D call uncertain. The ends were cut back, 4 bases at V and 6 bases at J, with 9 bases in the middle. This CDR3 is built from 12 residues. The germline CDR1 and CDR2 sequences are LGHDT and YNNKEL (reference sequence). The CDR3 nucleotides are TGTGCCAGCAGCCCCGGGGTGGCTGAAGCTTTCTTT. This translates into CASSPGVAEAFF.

The chain employs TRBV5-1 and TRBJ2-3, with 9 bases matching TRBD2. Germline-derived CDR1 and CDR2 are SGHRS and YFSETQ. The CDR3 is made up of 16 amino acids. V shed 3 bases and J 0 bases; nucleotides not matched to a gene: 5. The CDR3 loop reads CASSSMAGGSTDTQYF. The DNA for the CDR3 is TGCGCCAGCAGCTCCATGGCGGGGGGGAGCACAGATACGCAGTATTTT.

This chain links TRBV18 with TRBJ1-3, with D unresolved. The CDR3 contains 13 residues. V was clipped by 3 bases and J by 3 bases, with 6 bases between them. Germline CDR1 KGHSH, CDR2 LQKENI. The CDR3 reads CASSPAGGNTIYF. DNA for the CDR3: TGTGCCAGCTCACCGGCTGGTGGAAACACCATATATTTT. Using reference TRBV18 and TRBJ1-3 for the parts outside the CDR3, the full variable domain is NAGVMQNPRHLVRRRGQEARLRCSPMKGHSHVYWYRQLPEEGLKFMVYLQKENIIDESGMPKERFSAEFPKEGPSILRIQQVVRGDSAAYFCASSPAGGNTIYFGEGSWLTVV.

The rearrangement uses TRBV2 and TRBJ1-6; TRBD1 is a possible D gene (5 bases). Deletions cut 6 bases from V and 5 bases from J, with 11 bases between. The CDR3 runs to 14 residues. CDR1 is SNHLY, CDR2 FYNNEI, per germline. The CDR3 sequence: CASRSGVNNSPLHF. The CDR3, as DNA: TGTGCCAGCAGGTCGGGGGTAAATAATTCACCCCTCCACTTT.

V and J are TRBV11-2 and TRBJ1-1; 10 nucleotides align to TRBD1. V lost 5 bases and J lost 1; bases outside the gene matches: 7. CDR3 length: 16 amino acids. The germline gives CDR1 SGHAT, CDR2 FQNNGV. CDR3 residues: CASSGDRGPENTEAFF. In DNA, the CDR3 is TGTGCCAGCAGCGGAGACAGGGGGCCGGAGAACACTGAAGCTTTCTTT.

The DNA for the CDR3 is TGTGCCAGCAGCCGCCCGGGTACTGAAGCTTTCTTT. Its translation is CASSRPGTEAFF. This sequence joins TRBV11-2 and TRBJ1-1; no clear D. Germline assignment: CDR1 SGHAT and CDR2 FQNNGV. The CDR3 is 12 amino acids. Trimming removed 5 bases at V and 5 bases at J, with 9 bases between.

The CDR3 sequence is CASRPRQNQNTEAFF. Written as DNA, the CDR3 is TGTGCCAGCAGACCCAGACAGAATCAGAACACTGAAGCTTTCTTT. The V gene is TRBV2, the J gene TRBJ1-1, with D tentatively TRBD1 (5 bases). Germline V gene sequence: CDR1 SNHLY, CDR2 FYNNEI. V gave up 6 bases and J gave up 1 base, with 15 bases separating them. The CDR3 contains 15 residues.

The CDR3 loop reads CASSRDRSYEQYV. CDR3 in DNA: TGTGCCAGCTCACGCGACAGGTCCTACGAGCAGTACGTC. The genes are TRBV18 and TRBJ2-7, with TRBD1 as a possible D gene (6 bases). CDR3 length: 13 amino acids. Germline V gives CDR1 KGHSH, CDR2 LQKENI. The V end was cut by 4 bases, the J end by 1 base, with 8 bases between.

V and J are TRBV7-9 and TRBJ2-5; 7 bases align to TRBD1. Trimming removed 5 bases from V and 5 bases from J; junction bases left unmatched: 8. The CDR3 sequence is 14 residues long. Germline V gene data show CDR1 as SEHNR and CDR2 as FQNEAQ (reference sequence). CDR3 residues: CASSRTQGQETQYF. CDR3 DNA: TGTGCCAGCAGCCGGACCCAGGGACAGGAGACCCAGTACTTC.

The CDR3 here is CASSLQGDNSPLHF. DNA for the CDR3: TGTGCCAGCAGTCTACAGGGTGATAATTCACCCCTCCACTTT. The V gene is TRBV3-1 (or the pseudogene TRBV3-2), the J gene TRBJ1-6; tentative D call: TRBD1 (6 bases). Trimming removed 6 bases at V and 5 bases at J, with 11 bases between. CDR3 length: 14 residues. Germline V gene data show CDR1 as LGHDT and CDR2 as YNNKEL (reference sequence).

Turning to this clone: A read error is likely, as this CDR3 ends without the conserved phenylalanine or tryptophan. Because the CDR3's place on the DNA is in doubt, the DNA is left out and the CDR3 is given as listed by TCRdb. The chain links TRBV6-4 to TRBJ2-7; the D segment call TRBD2 is taken from the table without a DNA check. Germline CDR1 is MRHNA and CDR2 is SNTAGT. The CDR3 region is 14 residues in length, termini included. CDR3 in amino acids: CASPPLRDATTPGY.

The chain employs TRBV6-4 and TRBJ2-3, with D possibly TRBD2 on 6 matching bases. CDR1 is MRHNA and CDR2 is SNTAGT in the germline V gene. V lost 6 bases to trimming and J lost 0 bases, with 13 bases between them. This CDR3 is built from 15 residues. CDR3 sequence (DNA): TGTGCCAGCAGGCATAGCGGCTCTAGCACAGATACGCAGTATTTT. This sequence encodes CASRHSGSSTDTQYF.

The chain is built from TRBV9 and TRBJ2-1; 9 nucleotides agree with TRBD1. Germline assignment: CDR1 SGDLS and CDR2 YYNGEE. With V trimmed by 3 bases and J by 5 bases, 6 bases remained unmatched. This CDR3 is built from 15 residues. CDR3 DNA: TGTGCCAGCAGCGCCACGACAGGGGGGCACAATGAGCAGTTCTTC. The encoded protein is CASSATTGGHNEQFF. The full variable domain, in which reference TRBV9 and TRBJ2-1 provide the parts outside the CDR3, is DSGVTQTPKHLITATGQRVTLRCSPRSGDLSVYWYQQSLDQGLQFLIQYYNGEERAKGNILERFSAQQFPDLHSELNLSSLELGDSALYFCASSATTGGHNEQFFGPGTRLTVL.

V is TRBV7-9 and J is TRBJ2-4; no definite D call. Germline CDR1 and CDR2: SEHNR and FQNEAQ (reference sequence). Deletions cut 5 bases from V and 8 bases from J, with 10 bases between. CDR3 length: 12 amino acids. The CDR3 region is CASSGLADIQYF. In DNA form, the CDR3 reads TGTGCCAGCAGCGGCTTGGCGGACATTCAGTACTTC.

The chain is built from TRBV5-8 and TRBJ1-3; D call uncertain. Germline CDR1 and CDR2: SGHTS and YDEGEE. This CDR3 contains 15 residues. V was trimmed by 0 bases and J by 2 bases, leaving 9 bases between them. In DNA, the CDR3 is TGTGCCAGCAGCTTGGAGCCGGGAGCTGGAAACACCATATATTTT. It specifies CASSLEPGAGNTIYF.

The rearrangement uses TRBV30 and TRBJ2-2; D possibly corresponds to TRBD1 (5 bases). CDR1 is GTSNPN, CDR2 SVGIG, per germline (reference sequence). Trimming left V 8 bases short and J 2 bases short, with 15 bases between. This CDR3 contains 14 residues. CDR3 nucleotide sequence: TGTGCCAGCCGTCGGCAGGGAAACACCGGGGAGCTGTTTTTT. As protein: CASRRQGNTGELFF. The full variable domain, with the rest looked up from reference TRBV30 and TRBJ2-2, is SQTIHQWPATLVQPVGSPLSLECTVEGTSNPNLYWYRQAAGRGLQLLFYSVGIGQISSEVPQNLSASRPQDRQFILSSKKLLLSDSGFYLCASRRQGNTGELFFGEGSRLTVL.

The chain is built from TRBV12-3 or TRBV12-4 and TRBJ2-5; D is undetermined. The V gene lost 5 bases and the J gene lost 1 base, with 8 bases spanning the gap. The CDR3 totals 13 residues. The CDR3 bases are TGTGCCAGCAGTGCCCGAGTCCAAGAGACCCAGTACTTC. As protein: CASSARVQETQYF.

The genes are TRBV19 and TRBJ1-1, with 7 bases identical to TRBD1. CDR1 LNHDA and CDR2 SQIVND come from the germline V gene (reference sequence). This CDR3 has 13 residues. With 7 bases clipped from V and 0 bases from J, the junction kept 2 bases outside the gene matches. The CDR3 reads CASIGGLNTEAFF. The CDR3 bases are TGTGCCAGTATAGGGGGCTTGAACACTGAAGCTTTCTTT.

This clone was counted once. The chain is built from TRBV11-3 and TRBJ1-1, with 7 bases aligning to TRBD1. This CDR3 is built from 13 residues. Germline loops: CDR1 SGHNT, CDR2 YENEEA. Germline trimming cut 5 bases from V and 6 bases from J; bases unmatched to any gene: 6. The CDR3 region has the DNA TGTGCCAGCAGCCGGGAAGACAGGGCTGAAGCTTTCTTT. Protein product: CASSREDRAEAFF.

The chain combines TRBV6-5 with TRBJ1-5; D call uncertain. The CDR3 spans 13 residues. Germline loops: CDR1 MNHEY, CDR2 SVGAGI. The V end lost 2 bases, the J end lost 7 bases, and 9 bases lay between the germline ends. In nucleotides, the CDR3 is TGTGCCAGCAGTTACGGGCGATTCCAGCCCCAGCATTTT. Its protein is CASSYGRFQPQHF.

The CDR3 nucleotides read TGTGCCAGCAGCCCCGTTTCTAGCGGGGGGGGCACAGATACGCAGTATTTT. This gives the protein CASSPVSSGGGTDTQYF. V usage is TRBV4-2 and J usage is TRBJ2-3; 12 positions agree with TRBD2. Unmatched junction bases numbered 6, after V lost 4 bases and J lost 1 base. In germline, CDR1 is LGHNA, CDR2 YNFKEQ. The CDR3 runs to 17 residues.

The J gene is TRBJ1-2, the V gene TRBV5-4, with TRBD1 identical over 8 bases. The CDR3 is 15 residues long. V shed 0 bases and J 6 bases; nucleotides not matched to a gene: 7. Germline V CDR1 and CDR2: SGHNT, YYREEE (reference sequence). The CDR3 spells CASSLAGQGADGYTF. The CDR3 DNA sequence: TGTGCCAGCAGCTTGGCCGGGCAGGGGGCTGATGGCTACACCTTC.

V gene TRBV29-1 combines with J gene TRBJ2-3; 8 positions match TRBD2. This CDR3 has 13 amino acids. In germline, CDR1 is SQVTM, CDR2 ANQGSEA. Trimming removed 6 bases from V and 0 bases from J; junction bases left unmatched: 2. CDR3 sequence: CSVIAGSTDTQYF. The CDR3 DNA is TGCAGCGTAATAGCGGGGAGCACAGATACGCAGTATTTT.

J is TRBJ2-7 and V is TRBV27; 7 bases line up with TRBD1. Trimming removed 5 bases from V and 4 bases from J; junction bases left unmatched: 14. The CDR3 consists of 16 residues. CDR1 is MNHEY and CDR2 is SMNVEV in the germline V gene (reference sequence). CDR3 loop: CASSPSSGTVLYEQYF. CDR3 DNA sequence: TGTGCCAGCAGTCCCAGCTCCGGGACAGTTTTATACGAGCAGTACTTC.

Worth noting for this clone: Distinct nucleotide sequences in the sample also encode this CDR3. CDR3 amino acids: CASSLGLTYEQYF. The CDR3 bases are TGTGCCAGCAGTTTAGGGCTAACCTACGAGCAGTACTTC. The chain is built from TRBV27 and TRBJ2-7; unclear D gene. Per the germline V gene, CDR1 is MNHEY and CDR2 is SMNVEV (reference sequence). Trimming left V 2 bases short and J 2 bases short, with 7 bases between. This CDR3 has 13 amino acids.

The rearrangement uses TRBV3-1 (or the pseudogene TRBV3-2) and TRBJ1-1, with a tentative D call TRBD1 (6 bases). The germline V and J ends were trimmed by 9 bases and 4 bases, with 15 bases remaining between them. The CDR3 runs 13 residues. Germline V lookup: CDR1 LGHDT, CDR2 YNNKEL (reference sequence). The CDR3 region is CASTTGRFTEAFF. As DNA, the CDR3 is TGTGCCAGTACCACAGGGCGTTTCACTGAAGCTTTCTTT.